This T cell receptor (beta chain) was retrieved from a study of shared clonotypes between healthy human individuals. As for the study in general: In total, the donors were a couple of women and a few men aged 18 to 49.

The CDR3 is made up of 15 amino acids. The germline CDR1 and CDR2 sequences are LGHNA and YSLEER. V shed 5 bases, J shed 4 bases, and the junction held 6 bases outside the gene matches. The study, taken as a whole, reports: Though the depth was large, rarefaction showed that sorted-subset sequencing was incomplete.

Caucasian adults residing in Nashville, Tennessee made up all the donors. Splitting the CD4+ cells yielded a CD45RA+ naive subset and a CD45RA-negative memory subset. Assay: immunoSEQ multiplex PCR; the TCRdb copy retains only in-frame clones and omits some. The sample holds 1,400,000 or so clones, around 98.5% seen once. A single count supports this clone. No antigen is known for it. The sample comprised naive CD4+ T cells sorted from blood. Subset described: CD45RA+ positively selected. The receptor was derived from a man aged 25 to 40 in good health. This chain uses TRBV4-3 with TRBJ1-5; 9 bases fit TRBD1. The CDR3 loop reads CASSKYGTGNQPQHF. CDR3 nucleotide sequence: TGCGCCAGCAGCAAGTACGGGACAGGGAATCAGCCCCAGCATTTT.